Below are 20 T cell receptor beta chains sequenced from a single sample in a study of T cells expressing NK-cell markers. TCRdb reanalyzed the 5' RACE reads, giving one entry per CDR3 protein sequence and no DNA. The sample is made up of under 200,000 distinct CDR3 sequences, and the top ten hold around 20% of it. Input material: blood T cells: a sorted CD56 or NKG2C T cell subset, CD4+ or CD8+ T cells, or bulk PBMC T cells (not recorded which). The receptors shown here come from a woman aged 18-70 years in good health.

The rearrangement links TRBV6-5 to TRBJ2-3; no DNA is available, so the TRBD2 call from TCRdb remains unchecked. The germline V gene encodes CDR1 MNHEY and CDR2 SVGAGI. This CDR3 spans 15 amino acids. CDR3 protein: CASSSTGLSTDTQYF.

V gene TRBV20-1 combines with J gene TRBJ2-3; without DNA, the TCRdb call of TRBD1 cannot be checked. CDR1 is DFQATT and CDR2 is SNEGSKA in the germline V gene (reference sequence). The CDR3 runs 14 residues. CDR3 amino acids: CSARDPRDARTQYF.

This chain connects TRBV6-2 or TRBV6-3 to TRBJ2-3; checking the TCRdb D call of TRBD2 is not possible without DNA. This CDR3 contains 15 residues. Germline V gives CDR1 MNHEY, CDR2 SVGEGT. The CDR3: CASSTRQGGTDTQYF.

The chain couples TRBV18 to TRBJ2-7. This CDR3 has 17 residues. The germline V gene encodes CDR1 KGHSH and CDR2 LQKENI. The CDR3: CASSPLGRPGRSYEQYF.

V usage is TRBV6-5 and J usage is TRBJ2-2; TCRdb's D call of TRBD1 is untestable without DNA. From germline, CDR1 is MNHEY and CDR2 SVGAGI. The CDR3 length is 16 residues. CDR3 region: CASRSSPGTTTGELFF.

The chain couples TRBV3-1 to TRBJ2-7; TCRdb outputs TRBD1, but without DNA this stays unchecked. The CDR3 has 14 residues. From germline, CDR1 is LGHDT and CDR2 YNNKEL (reference sequence). CDR3 region: CASSRQSYSYEQYF.

V gene TRBV3-1 combines with J gene TRBJ1-2; checking the TCRdb D call of TRBD1 is not possible without DNA. CDR1 is LGHDT, CDR2 YNNKEL, per germline (reference sequence). There are 12 residues in the CDR3. CDR3 loop: CASSLQGTGYTF.

The chain is built from TRBV7-3 and TRBJ2-3; without DNA, the TCRdb call of TRBD2 cannot be checked. The CDR3 is made up of 15 amino acids. The germline V gene encodes CDR1 SGHTA and CDR2 FQGTGA. This CDR3 is CASRSSGFITDTQYF.

CDR3 loop: CASSYGTRETQYF. The J gene is TRBJ2-5, the V gene TRBV6-6; TCRdb designates TRBD2, a call that cannot be tested without DNA. This CDR3 is 13 amino acids long. CDR1 and CDR2 from the germline V gene are MNHNY and SVGAGI (reference sequence).

The V call is TRBV6-1, the J call TRBJ1-2; TCRdb selects TRBD1, and the lack of DNA leaves this call unchecked. Per the germline V gene, CDR1 is MNHNS and CDR2 is SASEGT. The CDR3 has 13 amino acids. CDR3 protein: CASSEGIGYGYTF.

The chain combines TRBV4-2 with TRBJ2-5. Per germline, CDR1 LGHNA and CDR2 YNFKEQ. CDR3 length equals 11 residues. CDR3 loop: CASRFQETQYF.

The V call is TRBV20-1, the J call TRBJ2-7; TCRdb reports TRBD2, a call that lacks DNA to check it against. Germline CDR1 reads DFQATT; CDR2 reads SNEGSKA (reference sequence). There are 14 residues in the CDR3. CDR3 sequence: CSASKSSGSGEQYF.

The chain joins TRBV7-3 to TRBJ2-1; absent DNA, TCRdb's TRBD2 call cannot be checked. CDR1 SGHTA and CDR2 FQGTGA come from the germline V gene. This CDR3 has 13 amino acids. Here the CDR3 reads CASSPGGVGEQFF.

The chain employs TRBV10-3 and TRBJ1-1. The CDR3 sequence is 14 residues long. From germline, CDR1 is ENHRY and CDR2 SYGVKD. Here the CDR3 reads CATRGMAANTEAFF.

The rearrangement links TRBV2 to TRBJ1-6. The CDR3 spans 14 residues. Germline lookup yields CDR1 SNHLY and CDR2 FYNNEI. CDR3 amino acids: CASSVDRSGSPLHF. Full variable domain (remainder filled in from reference TRBV2 and TRBJ1-6): EPEVTQTPSHQVTQMGQEVILRCVPISNHLYFYWYRQILGQKVEFLVSFYNNEISEKSEIFDDQFSVERPDGSNFTLKIRSTKLEDSAMYFCASSVDRSGSPLHFGNGTRLTVT.

The CDR3 spells CATTGGVQSNTGELFF. The chain links TRBV24-1 to TRBJ2-2; the TCRdb D gene call, TRBD1, has no DNA to confirm it. CDR1 and CDR2 from the germline V gene are KGHDR and SFDVKD. This CDR3 region has 16 residues.

The V call is TRBV20-1, the J call TRBJ1-2; TCRdb's assignment of TRBD1 cannot be checked, as there is no DNA. Germline V gives CDR1 DFQATT, CDR2 SNEGSKA (reference sequence). CDR3 length: 16 residues. The CDR3 reads CSARGAAGERVYGYTF.

The V call is TRBV20-1, the J call TRBJ1-3; the D call from TCRdb, TRBD1, cannot be confirmed without DNA. Germline V gives CDR1 DFQATT, CDR2 SNEGSKA (reference sequence). This CDR3 spans 16 amino acids. CDR3 loop: CSARPPGRNAGNTIYF.

The chain is built from TRBV20-1 and TRBJ2-7. Germline values: CDR1 DFQATT, CDR2 SNEGSKA (reference sequence). CDR3 length: 14 amino acids. The chain's CDR3 is CSASPTHEYYEQYF.

The V call is TRBV20-1, the J call TRBJ2-5; TCRdb's D call of TRBD1 is untestable without DNA. This CDR3 is built from 14 residues. Germline values: CDR1 DFQATT, CDR2 SNEGSKA (reference sequence). The CDR3 sequence is CSARGDRGAETQFF.